The 27 T cell receptor beta chains below all came from one sample that was sequenced in a study of human T cells and chemical hapten exposure. Using its own MiXCR run on the RACE reads, TCRdb lists one record per CDR3 protein. The table records fewer than 500,000 distinct CDR3 sequences, about 4.4% of them present only once. This sample's time point: patch test 1, 2 weeks after DPC sensitization. Regarding treatment: therapeutic diphenylcyclopropenone sensitization with weekly scalp DPC. This specimen was whole blood, taken in connection with sensitization to the hapten diphenylcyclopropenone (DPC). Every receptor here comes from a woman aged 45 to 65 with alopecia areata. Some clones in this sample may be carry-over from other donors' samples.

The genes are TRBV7-9 and TRBJ2-3; D is ambiguous. The CDR3 is made up of 15 amino acids. V lost 1 base and J 2 bases, leaving 10 bases between the germline ends. Germline V lookup: CDR1 SEHNR, CDR2 FQNEAQ (reference sequence). The CDR3 coding sequence is TGTGCCAGCAGCTTAGGCTGGGCGAACACAGATACGCAGTATTTT. Translating it yields CASSLGWANTDTQYF.

This clonotype has a count of ten or more. This sequence joins TRBV28 and TRBJ2-3; D gene uncertain. With 3 bases removed from V and 6 bases from J, the gap between germline ends came to 10 bases. Germline CDR1 and CDR2: MDHEN and SYDVKM. The CDR3 spans 13 residues. The CDR3 DNA is TGTGCCAGCAGTTTGGGCAGTCTGGATACGCAGTATTTT. This encodes CASSLGSLDTQYF.

As for this clonotype: A much larger clone differs from this one at a single base, so this may be a read error. The gene calls are TRBV14 and TRBJ2-1; D gene uncertain. The CDR3 extends over 11 amino acids. The V gene's germline CDR1 is SGHDN and CDR2 FVKESK. Trimming removed 5 bases from V and 10 bases from J, with 9 bases in between. CDR3 amino acids: CASSLSREQFF. The CDR3 nucleotides are TGTGCCAGCAGCTTATCGCGGGAGCAGTTCTTC.

The table lists this clonotype with many counts. This chain joins TRBV13 and TRBJ1-2, with D possibly being TRBD1 (6 bases). V was clipped by 4 bases and J by 0 bases, with 18 bases between them. Germline V gene lookup returns CDR1 PRHDT and CDR2 FYEKMQ (reference sequence). The CDR3 length is 17 residues. CDR3: CASSSNTGKGANYGYTF. In nucleotides, the CDR3 is TGTGCCAGCAGCTCCAACACAGGGAAGGGCGCTAACTATGGCTACACCTTC.

This chain uses TRBV5-1 with TRBJ2-1; a possible D gene is TRBD2 (6 bases). With 0 bases removed from V and 5 bases from J, the gap between germline ends came to 15 bases. CDR3 length: 16 amino acids. In germline, CDR1 is SGHRS, CDR2 YFSETQ. CDR3 loop: CASSLDGGLLNNEQFF. The DNA for the CDR3 is TGCGCCAGCAGCTTGGACGGGGGTCTCCTAAACAATGAGCAGTTCTTC.

This clonotype appeared a few times. This sequence joins TRBV3-1 and TRBJ1-2; no reliable D call. V was shortened by 0 bases and J by 0 bases, with 26 bases between the two germline ends. CDR3 size: 21 residues. Germline CDR1 and CDR2: LGHDT and YNNKEL (reference sequence). DNA of the CDR3: TGTGCCAGCAGCCAAGAGTTTAGTAGCCAGCCGAGTCCCCTTGCTAACTATGGCTACACCTTC. Its protein is CASSQEFSSQPSPLANYGYTF.

In this sample, this clonotype turned up many times. This rearrangement joins TRBV7-8 to TRBJ1-4, with TRBD1 as a possible D gene (5 bases). Trimming took 6 bases from V and 8 from J, leaving 10 bases between them. Germline CDR1 is SGHVS and CDR2 is FQNEAQ. CDR3 length: 12 amino acids. The CDR3 loop is CASRGVTEKLFF. CDR3 bases: TGTGCCAGCAGGGGGGTCACGGAAAAACTGTTTTTT.

The gene calls are TRBV9 and TRBJ2-3; D perhaps matches TRBD1 (6 bases). The V end was cut by 4 bases, the J end by 6 bases, with 12 bases between. The CDR3 runs to 13 residues. The germline V gene has CDR1 SGDLS and CDR2 YYNGEE. CDR3 amino acids: CASSQGMGDTQYF. The CDR3 DNA reads as TGTGCCAGCAGCCAGGGGATGGGCGATACGCAGTATTTT. Filled out from reference TRBV9 and TRBJ2-3, the complete variable domain reads DSGVTQTPKHLITATGQRVTLRCSPRSGDLSVYWYQQSLDQGLQFLIQYYNGEERAKGNILERFSAQQFPDLHSELNLSSLELGDSALYFCASSQGMGDTQYFGPGTRLTVL.

This clonotype was observed at least ten times. The rearrangement links TRBV12-3 or TRBV12-4 to TRBJ1-3; D call uncertain. The CDR3 runs 13 residues. The V end was cut by 4 bases, the J end by 1 base, with 5 bases between. Here the CDR3 reads CASSSPSGNTIYF. The CDR3 coding sequence is TGTGCCAGCAGTTCCCCATCTGGAAACACCATATATTTT.

The table lists this clonotype with many counts. The rearrangement links TRBV4-2 to TRBJ1-1, with a possible D match to TRBD1 (5 bases). Germline V gives CDR1 LGHNA, CDR2 YNFKEQ. Trimming removed 1 base from V and 5 bases from J, with 14 bases in between. CDR3 length equals 15 residues. The CDR3 here is CASSQAAGDGTEAFF. The DNA of the CDR3 is TGTGCCAGCAGCCAAGCGGCGGGGGATGGAACTGAAGCTTTCTTT.

This clonotype was counted ten times or more. This CDR3 is CASILTGTGSYEQFF. CDR3 nucleotide sequence: TGTGCCAGCATATTAACCGGGACAGGGTCGTATGAGCAGTTCTTC. The chain uses TRBV12-3 or TRBV12-4 and TRBJ2-1, with TRBD1 identical over 9 bases. The CDR3 has 15 amino acids. V was pared by 7 bases and J by 8 bases, with 12 bases of the junction left unmatched.

This clonotype was detected many times. The V and J genes are TRBV29-1 and TRBJ2-1, with 11 bases identical to TRBD1. The CDR3 runs to 13 residues. With V trimmed by 5 bases and J by 7 bases, 4 bases remained unmatched. CDR1 is SQVTM, CDR2 ANQGSEA, per germline. CDR3 loop: CSVSRDRGNEQFF. CDR3 coding DNA: TGCAGCGTTAGCCGGGACAGGGGGAATGAGCAGTTCTTC.

V usage is TRBV29-1 and J usage is TRBJ1-4, with D hard to call. Trimming cost V 3 bases and J 5 bases, with 4 bases left between them. This CDR3 has 11 residues. CDR1 and CDR2 from the germline V gene are SQVTM and ANQGSEA. In DNA form, the CDR3 reads TGCAGCGTTGACAGAAATGAAAAACTGTTTTTT. This gives the protein CSVDRNEKLFF.

This rearrangement joins TRBV19 to TRBJ2-1, with D hard to call. The CDR3 runs 14 residues. Looked up from germline, CDR1 is LNHDA and CDR2 is SQIVND (reference sequence). The ends were cut back, 7 bases at V and 0 bases at J, with 10 bases in the middle. The DNA of the CDR3 is TGTGCCAGTAATAATCCTAGCTCCTACAATGAGCAGTTCTTC. It codes for CASNNPSSYNEQFF.

The genes are TRBV20-1 and TRBJ2-6; D unclear. The ends were cut back, 4 bases at V and 1 base at J, with 11 bases in the middle. Germline CDR1 is DFQATT and CDR2 is SNEGSKA (reference sequence). The CDR3 spans 15 residues. CDR3 amino acids: CSATMGGSGANVLTF. The CDR3 DNA sequence: TGCAGTGCTACCATGGGCGGTTCTGGGGCCAACGTCCTGACTTTC.

This clonotype occurred a few times. The chain combines TRBV6-2 or TRBV6-3 with TRBJ2-1, with TRBD2 matching over 10 bases. This CDR3 has 16 amino acids. Germline-derived CDR1 and CDR2 are MNHEY and SVGEGT. V gave up 0 bases and J gave up 2 bases; unmatched junction bases: 1. The CDR3 region is CASSYSTSGAYNEQFF. The CDR3 region has the DNA TGTGCCAGCAGTTACTCCACTAGCGGGGCCTACAATGAGCAGTTCTTC.

There are many counts of this clonotype. The V and J genes are TRBV18 and TRBJ1-2, with 8 positions matching TRBD1. The CDR3 extends over 12 amino acids. Trimming cost V 2 bases and J 9 bases; bases outside gene matches: 2. Germline V CDR1 and CDR2: KGHSH, LQKENI. As DNA, the CDR3 is TGTGCCAGCTCACCAGGACAGGGAAGCTACACCTTC. Its translation: CASSPGQGSYTF. The full variable domain, in which reference TRBV18 and TRBJ1-2 provide the parts outside the CDR3, is NAGVMQNPRHLVRRRGQEARLRCSPMKGHSHVYWYRQLPEEGLKFMVYLQKENIIDESGMPKERFSAEFPKEGPSILRIQQVVRGDSAAYFCASSPGQGSYTFGSGTRLTVV.

This clonotype was recorded a few times. V and J are TRBV27 and TRBJ2-3, with TRBD2 matching over 8 bases. The CDR3 has 15 amino acids. CDR1 and CDR2 from the germline V gene are MNHEY and SMNVEV (reference sequence). V dropped 5 bases and J dropped 2; count of bases not matched to a gene: 6. CDR3 DNA sequence: TGTGCCAGCAGTCCAGCGGGAGTTTACACAGATACGCAGTATTTT. Encoded protein: CASSPAGVYTDTQYF.

This clonotype has only a few counts. Germline is not matched at one junction end, which may reflect a read error. The chain recombines TRBV29-1 with TRBJ2-7; no definite D call. The CDR3 sequence is 12 residues long. Per germline, CDR1 SQVTM and CDR2 ANQGSEA. The CDR3 DNA sequence: TGCAGCGTCGAAGAGAGAACCTACGAGCAGTACTTC. Protein sequence: CSVEERTYEQYF.

The sample holds many counts of this clonotype. This rearrangement joins TRBV20-1 to TRBJ2-4; the D call may be TRBD1 or TRBD2 (5 bases each). Germline CDR1 DFQATT, CDR2 SNEGSKA (reference sequence). Trimming removed 5 bases at V and 6 bases at J, with 17 bases between. This CDR3 has 14 amino acids. The CDR3 region is CSAGEPGRLNIQYF. CDR3 bases: TGCAGTGCTGGGGAACCGGGACGGCTAAACATTCAGTACTTC.

This clonotype showed up many times. The chain uses TRBV5-5 and TRBJ1-2; D might be TRBD1 (5 bases). The CDR3 length is 13 residues. Germline lookup yields CDR1 SGHKS and CDR2 YYEKEE (reference sequence). V was shortened by 4 bases and J by 3 bases, with 10 bases between the two germline ends. The CDR3 loop is CASSVDRDYGYTF. The CDR3 nucleotides are TGTGCCAGCAGCGTCGACAGAGACTATGGCTACACCTTC.

This clonotype was found many times. The V call is TRBV3-1, the J call TRBJ2-7; the match to TRBD2 covers 7 bases. Germline trimming cut 1 base from V and 5 bases from J; bases unmatched to any gene: 11. CDR3 length equals 16 residues. In germline, CDR1 is LGHDT, CDR2 YNNKEL (reference sequence). CDR3 nucleotide sequence: TGTGCCAGCAGCCAAGTGCCCGTCGGGGGGTTCCACGAGCAGTACTTC. Translation gives CASSQVPVGGFHEQYF.

This clonotype was counted between two and nine times. The chain couples TRBV6-5 to TRBJ1-5; no clear D. The CDR3 runs 13 residues. Looked up from germline, CDR1 is MNHEY and CDR2 is SVGAGI. V gave up 3 bases and J gave up 4 bases, with 7 bases separating them. The CDR3, as DNA: TGTGCCAGCAGTTATAACGCGAATCAGCCCCAGCATTTT. This codes for CASSYNANQPQHF.

In its sample, this clonotype was seen a few times. The J gene is TRBJ2-1, the V gene TRBV24-1; 10 positions match TRBD2. The trim removed 7 bases at V and 8 bases at J, leaving 10 bases unmatched. CDR1 KGHDR and CDR2 SFDVKD come from the germline V gene. The CDR3 is made up of 15 amino acids. The CDR3 sequence is CATSGTSERGDEQFF. The CDR3 DNA sequence: TGTGCCACCAGCGGGACTAGCGAAAGGGGGGATGAGCAGTTCTTC.

The chain uses TRBV11-1 and TRBJ2-2; TRBD1 matches at 9 bases. The germline V gene encodes CDR1 SGHAT and CDR2 FQDESV (reference sequence). V was pared by 5 bases and J by 1 base, with 8 bases of the junction left unmatched. CDR3 length equals 17 residues. CDR3 amino acids: CASSAKGGQGNTGELFF. In nucleotides, the CDR3 is TGTGCCAGCAGCGCGAAGGGGGGACAGGGGAACACCGGGGAGCTGTTTTTT.

This clonotype was seen a handful of times. J is TRBJ2-3 and V is TRBV12-3 or TRBV12-4; D gene unclear. The germline V and J ends were trimmed by 4 bases and 4 bases, with 12 bases remaining between them. The CDR3 extends over 14 amino acids. The CDR3 spells CASSSPMGADTQYF. CDR3 nucleotides: TGTGCCAGCAGTTCCCCGATGGGTGCAGATACGCAGTATTTT.

This clonotype was counted at least ten times. This chain connects TRBV4-3 to TRBJ2-7, with TRBD2 matching over 9 bases. There are 16 residues in the CDR3. Germline loops: CDR1 LGHNA, CDR2 YSLEER. V dropped 3 bases and J dropped 0; count of bases not matched to a gene: 6. CDR3 bases: TGCGCCAGCAGCCAGGTAGCGGGAGACACCTCCTACGAGCAGTACTTC. This gives the protein CASSQVAGDTSYEQYF.